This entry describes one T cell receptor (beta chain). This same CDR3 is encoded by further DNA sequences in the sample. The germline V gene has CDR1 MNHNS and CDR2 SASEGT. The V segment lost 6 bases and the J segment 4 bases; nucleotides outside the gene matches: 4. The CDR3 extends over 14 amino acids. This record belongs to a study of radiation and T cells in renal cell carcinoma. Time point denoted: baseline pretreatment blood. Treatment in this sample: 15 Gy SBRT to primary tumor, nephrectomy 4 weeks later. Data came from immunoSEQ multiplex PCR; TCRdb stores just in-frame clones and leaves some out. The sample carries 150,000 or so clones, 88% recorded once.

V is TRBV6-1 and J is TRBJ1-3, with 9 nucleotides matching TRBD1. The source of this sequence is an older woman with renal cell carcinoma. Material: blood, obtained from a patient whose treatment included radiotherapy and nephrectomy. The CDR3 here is CASRTGTGGNTIYF. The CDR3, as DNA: TGTGCCAGCAGGACTGGGACAGGGGGAAACACCATATATTTT.